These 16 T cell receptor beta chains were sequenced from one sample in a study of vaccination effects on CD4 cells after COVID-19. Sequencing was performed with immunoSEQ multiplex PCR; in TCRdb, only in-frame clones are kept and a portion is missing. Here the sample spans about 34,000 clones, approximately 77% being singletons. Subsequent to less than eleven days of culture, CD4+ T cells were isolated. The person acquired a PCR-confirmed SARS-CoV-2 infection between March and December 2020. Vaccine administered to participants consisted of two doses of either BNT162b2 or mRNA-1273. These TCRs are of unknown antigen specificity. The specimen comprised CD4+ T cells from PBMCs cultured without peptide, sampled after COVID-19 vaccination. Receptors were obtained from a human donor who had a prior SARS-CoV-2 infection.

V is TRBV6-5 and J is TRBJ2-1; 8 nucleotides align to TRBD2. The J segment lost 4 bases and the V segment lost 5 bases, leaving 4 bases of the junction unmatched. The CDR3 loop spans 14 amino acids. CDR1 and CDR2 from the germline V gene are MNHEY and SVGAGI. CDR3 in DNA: TGTGCCAGCAGTCCGGGACTAGAGTACAATGAGCAGTTCTTC. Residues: CASSPGLEYNEQFF.

The CDR3 spells CASSPDTPNQPQHF. As DNA, the CDR3 is TGTGCCAGCAGCCCCGACACGCCAAATCAGCCCCAGCATTTT. V gene TRBV5-8 combines with J gene TRBJ1-5; no clear D gene. This CDR3 region has 14 residues. V lost 4 bases and J lost 4, with 12 bases in between. CDR1 is SGHTS, CDR2 YDEGEE, per germline.

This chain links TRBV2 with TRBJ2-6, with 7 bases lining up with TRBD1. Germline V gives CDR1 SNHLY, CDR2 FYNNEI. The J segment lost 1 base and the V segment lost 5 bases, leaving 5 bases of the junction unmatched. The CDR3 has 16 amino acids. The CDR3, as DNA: TGTGCCAGCAGTTGGTTCAGGGGGTCTGGGGCCAACGTCCTGACTTTC. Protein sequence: CASSWFRGSGANVLTF.

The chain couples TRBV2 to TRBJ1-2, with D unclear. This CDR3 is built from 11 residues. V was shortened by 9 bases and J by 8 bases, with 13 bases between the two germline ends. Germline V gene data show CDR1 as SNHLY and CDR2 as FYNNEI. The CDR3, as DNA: TGTGCCAGTAAGGAGGGTGGCGGCTACACCTTC. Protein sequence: CASKEGGGYTF.

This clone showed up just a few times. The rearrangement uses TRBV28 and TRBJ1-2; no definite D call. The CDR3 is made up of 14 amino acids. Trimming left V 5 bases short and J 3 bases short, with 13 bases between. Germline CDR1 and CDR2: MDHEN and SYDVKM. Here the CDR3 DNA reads TGTGCCAGCAGTCAAACCCCAGATTACTATGGCTACACCTTC. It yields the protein CASSQTPDYYGYTF.

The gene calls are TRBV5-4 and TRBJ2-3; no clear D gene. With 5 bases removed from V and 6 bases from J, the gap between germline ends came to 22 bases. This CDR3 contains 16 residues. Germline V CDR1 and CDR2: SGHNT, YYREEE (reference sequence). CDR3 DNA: TGTGCCAGCAGTCCCGGTGGGATCACGAGGTGGGATACGCAGTATTTT. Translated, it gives CASSPGGITRWDTQYF.

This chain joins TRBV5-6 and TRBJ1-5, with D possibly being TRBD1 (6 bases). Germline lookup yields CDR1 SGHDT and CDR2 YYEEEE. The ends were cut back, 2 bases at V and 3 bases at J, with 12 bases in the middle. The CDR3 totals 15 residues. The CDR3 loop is CASSFRGGYNQPQHF. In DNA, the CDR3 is TGTGCCAGCAGCTTTCGAGGGGGTTACAATCAGCCCCAGCATTTT.

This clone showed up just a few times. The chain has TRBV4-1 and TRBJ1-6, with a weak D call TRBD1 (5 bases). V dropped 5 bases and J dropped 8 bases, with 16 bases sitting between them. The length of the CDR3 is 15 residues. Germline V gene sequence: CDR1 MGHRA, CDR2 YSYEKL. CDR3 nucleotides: TGCGCCAGCAGCACACAGGACTTCGGGGATTCACCCCTCCACTTT. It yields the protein CASSTQDFGDSPLHF.

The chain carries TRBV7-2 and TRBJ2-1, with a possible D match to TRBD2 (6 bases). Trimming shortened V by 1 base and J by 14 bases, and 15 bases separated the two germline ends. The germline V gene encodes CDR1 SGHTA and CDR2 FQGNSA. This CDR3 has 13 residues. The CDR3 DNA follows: TGTGCCAGCAGCTTAGTGAGTGGGAGGCGGGAGTTCTTC. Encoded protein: CASSLVSGRREFF. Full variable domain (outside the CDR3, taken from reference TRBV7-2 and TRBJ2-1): GAGVSQSPSNKVTEKGKDVELRCDPISGHTALYWYRQSLGQGLEFLIYFQGNSAPDKSGLPSDRFSAERTGGSVSTLTIQRTQQEDSAVYLCASSLVSGRREFFGPGTRLTVL.

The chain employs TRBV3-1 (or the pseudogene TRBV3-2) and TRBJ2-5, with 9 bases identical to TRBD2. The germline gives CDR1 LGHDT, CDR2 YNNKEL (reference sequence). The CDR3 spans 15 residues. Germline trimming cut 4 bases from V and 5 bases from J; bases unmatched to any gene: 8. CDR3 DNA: TGTGCCAGCAGCCCTACTAGCGGGTGGGAGGAGACCCAGTACTTC. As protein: CASSPTSGWEETQYF.

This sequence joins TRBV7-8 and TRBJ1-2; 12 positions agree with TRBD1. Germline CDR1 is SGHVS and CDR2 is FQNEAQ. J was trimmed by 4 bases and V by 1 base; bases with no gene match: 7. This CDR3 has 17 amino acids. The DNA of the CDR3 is TGTGCCAGCAGCTTAGTAGGGACAGGGGGCGCTAGCTATGGCTACACCTTC. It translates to CASSLVGTGGASYGYTF.

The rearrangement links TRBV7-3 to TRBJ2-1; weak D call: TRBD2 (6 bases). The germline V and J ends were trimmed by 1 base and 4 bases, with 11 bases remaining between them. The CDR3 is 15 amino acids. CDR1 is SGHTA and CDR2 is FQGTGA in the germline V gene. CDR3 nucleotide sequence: TGTGCCAGCAGCTTAAGTGTAGCGGAATACAATGAGCAGTTCTTC. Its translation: CASSLSVAEYNEQFF.

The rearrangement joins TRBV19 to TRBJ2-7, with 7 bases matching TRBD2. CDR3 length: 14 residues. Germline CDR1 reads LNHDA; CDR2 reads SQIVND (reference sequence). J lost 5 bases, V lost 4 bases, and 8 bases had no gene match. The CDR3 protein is CASSRSSGNHEQYF. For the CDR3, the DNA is TGTGCCAGTAGTAGGTCGAGCGGGAACCACGAGCAGTACTTC.

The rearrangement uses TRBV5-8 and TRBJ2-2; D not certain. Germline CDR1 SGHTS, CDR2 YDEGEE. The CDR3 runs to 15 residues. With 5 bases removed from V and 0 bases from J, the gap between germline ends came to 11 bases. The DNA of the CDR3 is TGTGCCAGCAGGAGGACGACGGCGAACACCGGGGAGCTGTTTTTT. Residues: CASRRTTANTGELFF.

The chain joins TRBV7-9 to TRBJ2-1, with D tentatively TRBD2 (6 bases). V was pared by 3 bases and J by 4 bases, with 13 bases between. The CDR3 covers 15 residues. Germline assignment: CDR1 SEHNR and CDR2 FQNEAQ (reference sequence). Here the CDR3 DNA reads TGTGCCAGCAGCTTTGGGGCGGGACCGTACAATGAGCAGTTCTTC. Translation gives CASSFGAGPYNEQFF.

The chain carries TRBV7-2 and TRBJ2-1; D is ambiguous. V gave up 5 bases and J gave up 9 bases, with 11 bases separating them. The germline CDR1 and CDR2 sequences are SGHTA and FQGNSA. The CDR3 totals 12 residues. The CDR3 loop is CASSTYSREQFF. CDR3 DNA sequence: TGTGCCAGCAGCACATATAGTCGTGAGCAGTTCTTC.